These T cell receptor beta chains were read from a single sample in a study of blood T cell repertoires in COVID-19. Data came from immunoSEQ multiplex PCR; TCRdb stores just in-frame clones and leaves some out. The sample shows some 300,000 clones, around 90% of them seen only once. The sequencing sample was made of PBMCs or T cells enriched from blood (not recorded which). These receptors came from a woman aged 55 to 70 in a cohort exposed to, infected with or recovered from COVID-19 (not recorded which). Both conserved end residues are part of each CDR3. The D gene is left open where the match is weak. Part of the rows lack a size; the others show once, few, many or a class for expanded clones.

>TRBJ1-1|TRBD1|TRBV10-3|NA
CAISDREDTEAFF
TGTGCCATCAGCGACAGGGAAGACACTGAAGCTTTCTTT
>TRBJ2-5|NA|TRBV3-1/TRBV3-2|NA
CASEFRETQYF
TGTGCCAGCGAGTTCAGGGAGACCCAGTACTTC
>TRBJ2-1|TRBD2|TRBV28|few
CAAGTSGRAGYNEQFF
TGTGCCGCGGGGACTAGCGGGAGGGCCGGCTACAATGAGCAGTTCTTC
>TRBJ2-1|TRBD2|TRBV19|NA
CASSIDAGGPGYNEQFF
TGTGCCAGTAGTATCGACGCGGGAGGGCCGGGATACAATGAGCAGTTCTTC
>TRBJ2-2|NA|TRBV5-1|NA
CASSLTVANTGELFF
TGCGCCAGCAGCTTGACGGTCGCGAACACCGGGGAGCTGTTTTTT
>TRBJ2-2|TRBD1|TRBV11-3|NA
CASSFSGTGRAGELFF
TGTGCCAGCAGCTTTTCCGGGACAGGGAGGGCCGGGGAGCTGTTTTTT
>TRBJ2-7|TRBD2|TRBV12-5|NA
CASGLIRTSGTYEQYF
TGTGCTAGTGGTTTGATTAGGACTAGCGGAACCTACGAGCAGTACTTC
>TRBJ2-7|TRBD2|TRBV20-1|NA
CSASQRLAPYEQYF
TGCAGTGCTAGTCAGAGACTAGCACCCTACGAGCAGTACTTC
>TRBJ2-5|NA|TRBV27|NA
CASRPDRGTQYF
TGTGCCAGCAGACCCGACCGCGGGACCCAGTACTTC
>TRBJ2-5|TRBD1|TRBV7-9|NA
CASSLAGSRGETQYF
TGTGCCAGCAGCTTAGCAGGAAGCAGGGGGGAGACCCAGTACTTC
>TRBJ2-7|NA|TRBV7-9|NA
CASSDAYSGSYEQYF
TGTGCCAGCAGCGACGCCTACAGTGGCTCCTACGAGCAGTACTTC
>TRBJ2-7|TRBD2|TRBV5-1|NA
CASSPTSGVAYEQYF
TGCGCCAGCAGCCCGACTAGCGGGGTAGCCTACGAGCAGTACTTC
>TRBJ2-7|NA|TRBV7-2|NA
CASSLAWSSYEQYF
TGTGCCAGCAGCTTAGCGTGGAGCTCCTACGAGCAGTACTTC
>TRBJ2-1|TRBD2|TRBV5-1|few
CASRFGLAGASEQFF
TGCGCCAGCAGGTTTGGACTAGCGGGAGCCAGTGAGCAGTTCTTC
>TRBJ1-1|NA|TRBV7-3|few
CASSLPSGHPAITEAFF
TGTGCCAGCAGCTTACCTTCGGGACACCCTGCCATCACTGAAGCTTTCTTT
>TRBJ1-3|TRBD1|TRBV11-2|NA
CASSLAGRGLHTIYF
TGTGCCAGCAGCTTAGCTGGCAGGGGGCTTCACACCATATATTTT
>TRBJ2-1|NA|TRBV7-9|NA
CASSSQNNEQFF
TGTGCCAGCAGCTCCCAGAACAATGAGCAGTTCTTC
>TRBJ2-4|TRBD1|TRBV19|NA
CASRDRARGNIQYF
TGTGCCAGTAGAGACAGGGCCAGGGGAAACATTCAGTACTTC
>TRBJ2-7|NA|TRBV7-2|NA
CASRYTGSHIYEQYF
TGTGCCAGCAGATACACCGGGTCTCACATTTACGAGCAGTACTTC
>TRBJ2-7|NA|TRBV19|NA
CASSIAPGQFEQYF
TGTGCCAGTAGTATAGCCCCCGGACAATTCGAGCAGTACTTC
>TRBJ2-7|NA|TRBV7-3|NA
CASSFPREEQYF
TGTGCCAGCAGCTTCCCTCGGGAAGAGCAGTACTTC
>TRBJ2-5|NA|TRBV5-1|NA
CASTGVEETQYF
TGCGCCAGCACAGGGGTCGAAGAGACCCAGTACTTC
>TRBJ1-2|TRBD1|TRBV28|once
CASSPDRGRWANYGYTF
TGTGCCAGCAGCCCCGACAGGGGGCGATGGGCTAACTATGGCTACACCTTC
>TRBJ2-2|TRBD2|TRBV2|NA
CASRRLAANTGELFF
TGTGCCAGCAGGCGACTAGCAGCTAACACCGGGGAGCTGTTTTTT
>TRBJ2-5|NA|TRBV9|NA
CASSPRSFETQYF
TGTGCCAGCAGCCCCCGGTCATTTGAGACCCAGTACTTC
>TRBJ2-7|NA|TRBV5-4|NA
CASSLTGYEQYF
TGTGCCAGCAGCCTTACAGGGTACGAGCAGTACTTC
>TRBJ1-2|TRBD1|TRBV6-4|once
CASGGQGAQLSYGYTF
TGTGCCAGCGGAGGACAGGGGGCCCAACTATCCTATGGCTACACCTTC
>TRBJ2-2|TRBD2|TRBV7-3|NA
CASSLQAGEGDTGELFF
TGTGCCAGCAGCTTACAAGCGGGAGAAGGTGACACCGGGGAGCTGTTTTTT
>TRBJ2-7|TRBD2|TRBV6-2/TRBV6-3|NA
CASSYEARLAGEQYF
TGTGCCAGCAGTTACGAAGCTAGGCTAGCGGGCGAGCAGTACTTC
>TRBJ2-7|NA|TRBV30|NA
CAWSVQGGFYEQYF
TGTGCCTGGAGTGTACAAGGAGGTTTTTACGAGCAGTACTTC
>TRBJ2-4|NA|TRBV7-2|NA
CASSLAVSTGVKNIQYF
TGTGCCAGCAGCTTAGCAGTATCGACGGGGGTAAAAAACATTCAGTACTTC
>TRBJ2-4|TRBD1|TRBV28|NA
CASSLNRDRLSF
TGTGCCAGCAGCCTGAACCGGGACAGGCTATCCTTC
>TRBJ2-1|TRBD1|TRBV7-9|NA
CASSRTGTRDNEQFF
TGTGCCAGCAGCCGGACAGGGACCCGCGACAATGAGCAGTTCTTC
>TRBJ2-6|NA|TRBV7-9|NA
CASSLRESSGANVLTF
TGTGCCAGCAGCTTAAGGGAGAGCTCTGGGGCCAACGTCCTGACTTTC
>TRBJ1-3|NA|TRBV7-8|few
CASSLLRGRGALTGNTIYF
TGTGCCAGCAGCTTACTTAGAGGTCGGGGGGCTCTGACTGGAAACACCATATATTTT
>TRBJ1-2|TRBD1|TRBV18|NA
CASSPGTEANYGYTF
TGTGCCAGCTCACCCGGGACAGAGGCTAACTATGGCTACACCTTC
>TRBJ2-7|NA|TRBV28|NA
CASSYSIYYEQYF
TGTGCCAGCAGCTATTCGATTTACTACGAGCAGTACTTC
>TRBJ1-1|TRBD1|TRBV7-6|NA
CASSPTGMNTEAFF
TGTGCCAGCAGCCCGACAGGGATGAACACTGAAGCTTTCTTT
>TRBJ2-2|TRBD2|TRBV7-9|NA
CASSSGTSGSTGELFF
TGTGCCAGCAGCTCGGGGACTAGCGGGAGCACCGGGGAGCTGTTTTTT
>TRBJ2-5|NA|TRBV11-3|NA
CASSLGGGDQETQYF
TGTGCCAGCAGCTTAGGGGGCGGGGACCAAGAGACCCAGTACTTC
>TRBJ2-5|TRBD2|TRBV19|NA
CASTAGSGRGETQYF
TGTGCCAGTACCGCAGGGAGCGGGAGGGGAGAGACCCAGTACTTC
>TRBJ2-3|NA|TRBV28|NA
CASSGLVRADTQYF
TGTGCCAGCAGTGGATTGGTACGGGCAGATACGCAGTATTTT
>TRBJ2-3|TRBD2|TRBV5-1|NA
CASSSALVGNEAGGPRGYTQYF
TGCGCCAGCAGCTCCGCCCTCGTGGGAAATGAAGCGGGAGGGCCTAGAGGCTATACGCAGTATTTT
>TRBJ2-3|NA|TRBV27|NA
CASSFNYPDTQYF
TGTGCCAGCAGTTTTAACTACCCAGATACGCAGTATTTT